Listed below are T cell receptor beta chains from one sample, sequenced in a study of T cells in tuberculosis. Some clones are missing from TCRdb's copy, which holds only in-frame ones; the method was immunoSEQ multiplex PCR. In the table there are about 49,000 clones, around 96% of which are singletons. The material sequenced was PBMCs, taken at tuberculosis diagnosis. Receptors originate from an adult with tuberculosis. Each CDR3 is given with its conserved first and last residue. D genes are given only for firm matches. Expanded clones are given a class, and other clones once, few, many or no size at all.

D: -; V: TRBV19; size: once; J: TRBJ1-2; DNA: TGTGCCAGTAGTATAGGGGGAGAATATGGCTACACCTTC; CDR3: CASSIGGEYGYTF
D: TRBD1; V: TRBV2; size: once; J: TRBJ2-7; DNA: TGTGCCAGCGGGAAAGGACAGGGCCCCTACGAGCAGTACTTC; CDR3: CASGKGQGPYEQYF
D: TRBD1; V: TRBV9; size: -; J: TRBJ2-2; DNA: TGTGCCAGCAGCGAGGGGGCCCTACCAGCCACCGGGGAGCTGTTTTTT; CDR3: CASSEGALPATGELFF
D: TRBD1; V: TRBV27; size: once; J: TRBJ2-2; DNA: TGTGCCAGCAGTTTCAGGGGGCCCGGGGAGCTGTTTTTT; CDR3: CASSFRGPGELFF
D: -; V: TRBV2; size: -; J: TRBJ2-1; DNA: TGTGCCAGCAAGTACTACGATGAGCAGTTCTTC; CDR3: CASKYYDEQFF
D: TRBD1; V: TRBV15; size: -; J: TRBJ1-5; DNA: TGTGCCACCAGGGGGACAGGTGTCAATCAGCCCCAGCATTTT; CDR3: CATRGTGVNQPQHF
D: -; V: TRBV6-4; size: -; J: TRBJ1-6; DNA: TGTGCCAGCAGTGAGGGGGGGAATTCACCCCTCCACTTT; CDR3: CASSEGGNSPLHF
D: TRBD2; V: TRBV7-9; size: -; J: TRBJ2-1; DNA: TGTGCCAGCAGCCCGACTAGCGGGAGCTACAATGAGCAGTTCTTC; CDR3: CASSPTSGSYNEQFF
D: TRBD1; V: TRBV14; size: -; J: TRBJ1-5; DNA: TGTGCCAGCAGGGGGACAGGGGGCGCCCCTACTCAGCCCCAGCATTTT; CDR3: CASRGTGGAPTQPQHF
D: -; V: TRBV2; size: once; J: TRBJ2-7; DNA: TGTGCCAGCAGCGGGGGACAGAGGAAGCAGTACTTC; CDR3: CASSGGQRKQYF
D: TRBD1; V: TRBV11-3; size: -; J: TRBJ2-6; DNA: TGTGCCAGCAGCTCAGGGGGAGCAGTATCTGGGGCCAACGTCCTGACTTTC; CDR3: CASSSGGAVSGANVLTF
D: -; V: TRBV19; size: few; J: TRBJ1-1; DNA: TGTGCCAGTAAATCCCGGGACACGGCTTTCTTT; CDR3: CASKSRDTAFF
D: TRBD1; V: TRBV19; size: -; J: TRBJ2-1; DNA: TGTGCCAGTAGTATCGGTGGACAGGATCAGAGTATATTGCAGTTCTTC; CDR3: CASSIGGQDQSILQFF
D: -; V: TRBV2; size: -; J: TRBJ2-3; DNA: TGTGCCAGCGGGGCGGGACGAGCAAGCACAGATACGCAGTATTTT; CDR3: CASGAGRASTDTQYF
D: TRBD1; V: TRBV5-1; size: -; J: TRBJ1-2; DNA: TGCGCCAGCAGCTTGGACAGGGGTAACTATGGCTACACCTTC; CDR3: CASSLDRGNYGYTF
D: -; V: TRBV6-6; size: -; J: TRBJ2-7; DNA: TGTGCCAGCAGCCTGCTCACCACGATCAGGATCTCCGAGCAGTACTTC; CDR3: CASSLLTTIRISEQYF
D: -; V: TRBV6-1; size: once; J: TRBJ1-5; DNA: TGTGCCAGCTACGGGAGTGCGGGGCAGCCCCAGCATTTT; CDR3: CASYGSAGQPQHF